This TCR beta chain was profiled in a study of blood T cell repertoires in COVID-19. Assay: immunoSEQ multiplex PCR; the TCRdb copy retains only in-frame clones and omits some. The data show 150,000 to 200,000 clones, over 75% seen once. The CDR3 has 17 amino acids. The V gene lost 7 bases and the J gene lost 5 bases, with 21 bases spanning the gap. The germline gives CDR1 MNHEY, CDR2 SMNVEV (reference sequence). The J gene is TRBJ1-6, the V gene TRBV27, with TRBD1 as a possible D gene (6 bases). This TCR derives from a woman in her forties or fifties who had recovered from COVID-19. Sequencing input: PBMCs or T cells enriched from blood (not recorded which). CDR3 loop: CASTMVGAGPNNSPLHF. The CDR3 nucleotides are TGTGCCAGCACCATGGTGGGGGCCGGCCCCAATAATTCACCCCTCCACTTT.